A single sample is the source of the 11 T cell receptor beta chains below, sequenced in a study of blood T cells in healthy people across ages. Alongside a J-beta primer mix, a sample-barcoded 5' primer served in a second PCR lasting roughly 6 to 11 cycles. Each CDR3 protein is one row after TCRdb ran MiXCR on the 5' RACE reads. Here the sample spans roughly 800,000 distinct CDR3 sequences, 58% being singletons. Sequences were obtained from blood. The receptors derive from a man aged 25-45 years in good health.

This chain joins TRBV30 and TRBJ2-1; D gene ambiguous. CDR1 GTSNPN and CDR2 SVGIG come from the germline V gene (reference sequence). Trimming pared 5 bases from V and 6 bases from J, leaving 8 bases between. This CDR3 region has 11 residues. CDR3 residues: CAWAFPNEQFF. CDR3 in DNA: TGTGCCTGGGCGTTTCCCAATGAGCAGTTCTTC.

This chain joins TRBV7-9 and TRBJ2-1, with 9 bases identical to TRBD1. This CDR3 has 14 residues. The V gene end was trimmed by 6 bases and the J gene end by 5 bases; junction bases not matched to a gene: 5. CDR1 is SEHNR and CDR2 is FQNEAQ in the germline V gene (reference sequence). The CDR3 sequence: CASSDNRGHNEQFF. DNA for the CDR3: TGTGCCAGCAGTGATAACAGGGGGCACAATGAGCAGTTCTTC.

The chain recombines TRBV7-9 with TRBJ1-2; a weak D match, TRBD1 (5 bases). There are 13 residues in the CDR3. The germline V gene encodes CDR1 SEHNR and CDR2 FQNEAQ (reference sequence). Trimming shortened V by 7 bases and J by 4 bases, and 13 bases separated the two germline ends. The CDR3 region is CASMGGISYGYTF. CDR3 DNA sequence: TGTGCCAGCATGGGGGGTATTAGCTATGGCTACACCTTC.

The CDR3 nucleotides are TGTGCCAGCAGTTCTTACCCGCGGGAGACCCAGTACTTC. This gives the protein CASSSYPRETQYF. The chain combines TRBV12-3 or TRBV12-4 with TRBJ2-5; no clear D gene. The CDR3 loop spans 13 amino acids. V lost 4 bases to trimming and J lost 5 bases, with 11 bases between them.

The chain is built from TRBV7-2 and TRBJ2-1; D is ambiguous. The CDR3 is 16 amino acids. Per germline, CDR1 SGHTA and CDR2 FQGNSA. V was shortened by 3 bases and J by 8 bases, with 20 bases between the two germline ends. CDR3 nucleotides: TGTGCCAGCAGCTTCAGTTGGGTGGGAAGCGTCGATGAGCAGTTCTTC. Residues: CASSFSWVGSVDEQFF.

This clonotype was detected only once. The J gene is TRBJ2-1, the V gene TRBV5-5; possible D gene TRBD2, 6 bases. The germline V and J ends were trimmed by 2 bases and 9 bases, with 9 bases remaining between them. Germline CDR1 and CDR2: SGHKS and YYEKEE (reference sequence). The CDR3 has 12 residues. CDR3: CASSFFGGEQFF. For the CDR3, the DNA is TGTGCCAGCAGCTTCTTCGGGGGTGAGCAGTTCTTC.

The chain combines TRBV6-5 with TRBJ1-2; D may be TRBD1 (5 bases). V lost 6 bases and J 3 bases, leaving 17 bases between the germline ends. This CDR3 region has 15 residues. Looked up from germline, CDR1 is MNHEY and CDR2 is SVGAGI. CDR3 bases: TGTGCCAGCAGAGATAAAGGGACGATTTACTATGGCTACACCTTC. It specifies CASRDKGTIYYGYTF.

The chain is built from TRBV7-9 and TRBJ2-7; D call uncertain. The CDR3 is made up of 15 amino acids. V was trimmed by 5 bases and J by 6 bases, leaving 20 bases between them. The germline CDR1 and CDR2 sequences are SEHNR and FQNEAQ (reference sequence). CDR3 residues: CASSPLDRPLVEQYF. Here the CDR3 DNA reads TGTGCCAGCAGCCCCCTCGATAGACCCTTAGTCGAGCAGTACTTC.

V usage is TRBV3-1 and J usage is TRBJ2-1; D tentatively reads TRBD1 or TRBD2 (5 bases each). The CDR3 is made up of 11 amino acids. Per the germline V gene, CDR1 is LGHDT and CDR2 is YNNKEL (reference sequence). V was trimmed by 1 base and J by 14 bases, leaving 9 bases between them. The CDR3 is CASSQGGRKFF. CDR3 DNA: TGTGCCAGCAGCCAAGGGGGACGCAAGTTCTTC.

CDR3 sequence reads: CSVEGPRGTSTDTQYF. CDR3 nucleotides: TGCAGCGTTGAAGGACCGCGTGGGACTAGCACAGATACGCAGTATTTT. This rearrangement joins TRBV29-1 to TRBJ2-3; a weak D match, TRBD2 (6 bases). V was clipped by 1 base and J by 0 bases, with 14 bases between them. CDR3 length: 16 residues. The germline V gene encodes CDR1 SQVTM and CDR2 ANQGSEA.

This clonotype was detected a few times. CDR3 loop: CSASLSGDNYEQYF. The CDR3 coding sequence is TGCAGTGCTAGTCTTAGCGGGGACAACTACGAGCAGTACTTC. The chain employs TRBV20-1 and TRBJ2-7, with 8 bases lining up with TRBD2. The V gene end was trimmed by 3 bases and the J gene end by 3 bases; junction bases not matched to a gene: 7. CDR3 length: 14 amino acids. The V gene's germline CDR1 is DFQATT and CDR2 SNEGSKA (reference sequence).